In its sample, the clone carrying this TCR beta chain was seen many times. What it binds is unknown. Using immunoSEQ multiplex PCR, the repertoire was profiled, and TCRdb retains in-frame clones only, with some absent. The table has about 68,000 clones, 68% seen once. The data were obtained in a study of cytotoxic CD8 clonotypes in ibrutinib-treated CLL. The study's findings and limits: Clonality at baseline surpassed age-matched healthy donors and tracked circulating CD8+ T-cell counts.

This TCR was sampled from a human donor with chronic lymphocytic leukemia. The sample here was PBMCs, taken after 12 months of ibrutinib treatment.

The CDR3 DNA follows: TGCGCCAGCATTAAACCCGGGCCTCTCGGGGATACGCAGTATTTT. As protein: CASIKPGPLGDTQYF. The chain couples TRBV10-1 to TRBJ2-3; no firm D call. Germline V gene sequence: CDR1 WNHNN, CDR2 SYGVQD (reference sequence). V was shortened by 7 bases and J by 6 bases, with 20 bases between the two germline ends. The CDR3 runs 15 residues.